The sequence of this TCR beta chain was determined in a study of blood T cell repertoires in COVID-19. Study details: Some COVID-19 samples were acute and others convalescent; all came from the United States, Italy and Spain. T cells, B-cell-depleted T cells, or PBMCs supplied cDNA or gDNA.

Original handling: Reference gene primer amplification gave nucleated cell count estimates. Clones were sequenced by immunoSEQ multiplex PCR, and TCRdb holds only the in-frame ones, with some missing. V and J calls and clone size are those listed in that table; D and trimming were worked out from the DNA. The sample records approximately 75,000 clones, around 83% being singletons. Germline trimming cut 3 bases from V and 2 bases from J; bases unmatched to any gene: 3. Per the germline V gene, CDR1 is SGHTA and CDR2 is FQGNSA. The CDR3 consists of 15 residues. The TCR was taken from a woman in her forties or fifties with acute or convalescent COVID-19. Material: peripheral blood. The V gene is TRBV7-2, the J gene TRBJ2-1, with 8 positions matching TRBD2. The CDR3 region is CASSLGRGAYNEQFF. CDR3 coding DNA: TGTGCCAGCAGCTTGGGGCGGGGGGCCTACAATGAGCAGTTCTTC. Together with reference TRBV7-2 and TRBJ2-1, the CDR3 gives the full variable domain: GAGVSQSPSNKVTEKGKDVELRCDPISGHTALYWYRQSLGQGLEFLIYFQGNSAPDKSGLPSDRFSAERTGGSVSTLTIQRTQQEDSAVYLCASSLGRGAYNEQFFGPGTRLTVL.